This is a list of T cell receptor beta chains from one sample in a study of T cell responses to AZD1222 COVID-19 vaccine. Method: immunoSEQ multiplex PCR; TCRdb's copy keeps in-frame clones and lacks some. This sample has roughly 110,000 clones; about 90% occur once, and the top ten carry 20% to 25%. The starting material was peripheral blood, obtained on day 0 of AZD1222 vaccination. The receptors come from an adult in good health. Both conserved end residues are part of each CDR3.

v_gene	j_gene	CDR3aa
TRBV27	TRBJ1-6	CASSPTRQSSYNSPLHF
TRBV11-2	TRBJ2-7	CASSSIGGGYEQYF
TRBV5-1	TRBJ1-1	CASSLASMNTEAFF
TRBV10-3	TRBJ2-2	CAISDRSGELFF
TRBV11-2	TRBJ1-2	CASSLGTASNYGYTF
TRBV19	TRBJ1-6	CATDGGQHSPLHF
TRBV6-5	TRBJ1-1	CASSSGQERITEAFF
TRBV12-3/TRBV12-4	TRBJ2-1	CASTPRGSNEQFF
TRBV5-1	TRBJ1-6	CASRLGTGVTNSPLHF
TRBV20-1	TRBJ1-2	CSASQGAAAFNYGYTF
TRBV7-2	TRBJ2-5	CASNRDYQETQYF
TRBV5-1	TRBJ1-1	CASSFVQGSVPLNTEAFF
TRBV7-2	TRBJ2-7	CASSGRGGAAEQYF
TRBV15	TRBJ2-5	CATSGGGVETQYF
TRBV10-3	TRBJ1-2	CAISKDRGQHGYTF
TRBV24-1	TRBJ2-5	CATSDGMTGAQETQYF
TRBV12-3/TRBV12-4	TRBJ1-2	CASSYLTGSGYTF
TRBV29-1	TRBJ1-5	CSVVGGTNQPQHF
TRBV6-2/TRBV6-3	TRBJ2-3	CASSYFSFSGGLRTDTQYF
TRBV6-2/TRBV6-3	TRBJ2-2	CASSYSGAPGSTGELFF
TRBV30	TRBJ2-2	CAWSVGVAGELFF
TRBV2	TRBJ1-2	CASTHNSNYGYTF
TRBV5-1	TRBJ2-7	CASSPGGAHGEQYF